One T cell receptor (beta chain) is described in this entry. Assay used: immunoSEQ multiplex PCR; TCRdb lists only in-frame clones, some missing. Of about 180,000 clones detected, approximately 86% appear once; the ten largest clones hold 5.5% to 8%. The sample originates from a study of blood T cell repertoires in COVID-19. Study-level background: COVID-19 samples, acute and convalescent, were from the United States, Italy and Spain.

The junction had 6 bases not matched to a gene; V was cut back by 2 bases and J by 14 bases. This CDR3 contains 12 residues. Per the germline V gene, CDR1 is SGHTA and CDR2 is FQGNSA. This clonotype originated in a man at least 80 years old with COVID-19, enrolled during active disease. The chain couples TRBV7-2 to TRBJ2-3; 8 bases map to TRBD2. The source material was peripheral blood. The CDR3 reads CASSLRRGGLYF. CDR3 sequence (DNA): TGTGCCAGCAGCTTACGACGGGGGGGCCTGTATTTT.